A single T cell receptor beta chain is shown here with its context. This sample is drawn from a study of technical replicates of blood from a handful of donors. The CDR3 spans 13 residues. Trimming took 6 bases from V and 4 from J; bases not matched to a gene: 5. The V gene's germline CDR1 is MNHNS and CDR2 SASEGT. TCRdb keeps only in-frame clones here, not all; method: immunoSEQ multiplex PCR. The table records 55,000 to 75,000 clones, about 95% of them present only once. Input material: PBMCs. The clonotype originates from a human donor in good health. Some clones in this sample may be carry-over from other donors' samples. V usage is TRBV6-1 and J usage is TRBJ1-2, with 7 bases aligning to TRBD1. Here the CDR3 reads CASSQQGSYGYTF. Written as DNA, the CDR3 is TGTGCCAGCAGCCAACAGGGGAGCTATGGCTACACCTTC.